One and the same sample provided the 17 T cell receptor beta chains below, sequenced in a study of blood T cell repertoires in COVID-19. Libraries were prepared by immunoSEQ multiplex PCR; TCRdb keeps only in-frame clonotypes and omits some of them. The sample shows some 350,000 clones, around 92% of them seen only once. Sequences were obtained from peripheral blood. These receptors all come from a woman in her twenties or thirties with COVID-19, enrolled during active disease.

The chain recombines TRBV19 with TRBJ2-3, with TRBD2 matching 12 bases. Trimming took 2 bases from V and 5 from J; bases not matched to a gene: 5. The CDR3 runs 16 residues. Germline CDR1 is LNHDA and CDR2 is SQIVND (reference sequence). The CDR3 DNA sequence: TGTGCCAGTAGTATACCTAGCGGGGGGGCCCTAGATACGCAGTATTTT. Its protein is CASSIPSGGALDTQYF.

Concerning this clone: The same CDR3 can be traced to other DNA sequences in this sample. This sequence joins TRBV6-2 or TRBV6-3 and TRBJ2-7; 11 positions match TRBD2. The V gene end was trimmed by 5 bases and the J gene end by 4 bases; junction bases not matched to a gene: 4. Germline V lookup: CDR1 MNHEY, CDR2 SVGEGT. The CDR3 has 14 amino acids. The CDR3 region is CASSPGTSGYEQYV. CDR3 DNA sequence: TGTGCCAGCAGTCCCGGGACTAGCGGATACGAGCAGTACGTC.

This chain uses TRBV7-8 with TRBJ2-2; 10 bases fit TRBD2. Germline loops: CDR1 SGHVS, CDR2 FQNEAQ. Trimming removed 5 bases from V and 2 bases from J; junction bases left unmatched: 5. The CDR3 is made up of 16 amino acids. CDR3 amino acids: CASSAPSGGNTGELFF. In DNA form, the CDR3 reads TGTGCCAGCAGCGCCCCTAGCGGGGGTAACACCGGGGAGCTGTTTTTT. Full variable domain (remainder filled in from reference TRBV7-8 and TRBJ2-2): GAGVSQSPRYKVAKRGQDVALRCDPISGHVSLFWYQQALGQGPEFLTYFQNEAQLDKSGLPSDRFFAERPEGSVSTLKIQRTQQEDSAVYLCASSAPSGGNTGELFFGEGSRLTVL.

CDR3 amino acids: CASSPGQGATGELFF. The CDR3 bases are TGTGCCAGCAGTCCGGGACAGGGGGCCACCGGGGAGCTGTTTTTT. This chain joins TRBV7-2 and TRBJ2-2; 12 bases fit TRBD1. CDR1 and CDR2 from the germline V gene are SGHTA and FQGNSA. There are 15 residues in the CDR3. The junction had 3 bases not matched to a gene; V was cut back by 6 bases and J by 4 bases. Full variable domain (rest looked up from reference TRBV7-2 and TRBJ2-2): GAGVSQSPSNKVTEKGKDVELRCDPISGHTALYWYRQSLGQGLEFLIYFQGNSAPDKSGLPSDRFSAERTGGSVSTLTIQRTQQEDSAVYLCASSPGQGATGELFFGEGSRLTVL.

The J gene is TRBJ2-2, the V gene TRBV7-9, with TRBD2 identical over 13 bases. Germline assignment: CDR1 SEHNR and CDR2 FQNEAQ (reference sequence). This CDR3 contains 19 residues. Trimming removed 7 bases from V and 1 base from J; junction bases left unmatched: 12. CDR3 sequence reads: CASIRTSGSKYVNTGELFF. The CDR3 region has the DNA TGTGCCAGCATCAGGACTAGCGGGAGCAAGTACGTGAACACCGGGGAGCTGTTTTTT.

The gene calls are TRBV10-3 and TRBJ2-3; TRBD2 agrees at 13 bases. CDR3 length: 15 amino acids. In germline, CDR1 is ENHRY, CDR2 SYGVKD. V shed 6 bases, J shed 0 bases, and the junction held 0 bases outside the gene matches. CDR3 residues: CAIRGLAGSTDTQYF. As DNA, the CDR3 is TGTGCCATCAGGGGACTAGCGGGGAGCACAGATACGCAGTATTTT.

This chain connects TRBV5-1 to TRBJ2-3, with TRBD2 as a possible D gene (6 bases). From germline, CDR1 is SGHRS and CDR2 YFSETQ. The V end was cut by 1 base, the J end by 6 bases, with 12 bases between. The CDR3 sequence is 14 residues long. This CDR3 is CASSLNGSPDTQYF. The CDR3 DNA follows: TGCGCCAGCAGCTTGAACGGGAGCCCTGATACGCAGTATTTT.

The rearrangement joins TRBV4-3 to TRBJ2-3, with D unclear. Trimming shortened V by 1 base and J by 0 bases, and 14 bases separated the two germline ends. In germline, CDR1 is LGHNA, CDR2 YSLEER. CDR3 length: 17 amino acids. CDR3 protein: CASSQAARHPSTDTQYF. The CDR3 DNA reads as TGCGCCAGCAGCCAAGCGGCAAGACATCCTAGCACAGATACGCAGTATTTT.

V and J are TRBV11-2 and TRBJ2-5, with TRBD2 as a possible D gene (5 bases). The CDR3 sequence is 14 residues long. With 2 bases removed from V and 4 bases from J, the gap between germline ends came to 11 bases. Germline CDR1 reads SGHAT; CDR2 reads FQNNGV. CDR3 amino acids: CASSLRRLGETQYF. In DNA form, the CDR3 reads TGTGCCAGCAGCTTACGGAGGCTCGGAGAGACCCAGTACTTC. The full variable domain, in which reference TRBV11-2 and TRBJ2-5 provide the parts outside the CDR3, is EAGVAQSPRYKIIEKRQSVAFWCNPISGHATLYWYQQILGQGPKLLIQFQNNGVVDDSQLPKDRFSAERLKGVDSTLKIQPAKLEDSAVYLCASSLRRLGETQYFGPGTRLLVL.

This clone has more than one count but fewer than ten. The chain joins TRBV4-3 to TRBJ1-4; tentative D call: TRBD1 (5 bases). This CDR3 spans 17 amino acids. From germline, CDR1 is LGHNA and CDR2 YSLEER. V shed 3 bases and J shed 6 bases, with 20 bases lying between them. The CDR3 here is CASSQDLTGDPHEKLFF. The DNA for the CDR3 is TGCGCCAGCAGCCAGGATCTAACAGGCGACCCCCATGAAAAACTGTTTTTT.

This chain joins TRBV9 and TRBJ1-1, with D perhaps matching TRBD1 (6 bases). The length of the CDR3 is 19 residues. Germline V gene lookup returns CDR1 SGDLS and CDR2 YYNGEE. V lost 3 bases and J 0 bases, leaving 24 bases between the germline ends. Here the CDR3 DNA reads TGTGCCAGCAGCGCTATGGTCACAGGGCTTCGAGGGGTGAACACTGAAGCTTTCTTT. It specifies CASSAMVTGLRGVNTEAFF.

The rearrangement uses TRBV29-1 and TRBJ1-2; the D is unclear. Trimming took 5 bases from V and 0 from J, leaving 16 bases between them. Per the germline V gene, CDR1 is SQVTM and CDR2 is ANQGSEA. The CDR3 is 15 amino acids. The CDR3 reads CSVLPLGSTNYGYTF. CDR3 in DNA: TGCAGCGTTTTGCCTTTGGGCAGCACTAACTATGGCTACACCTTC.

This rearrangement joins TRBV5-4 to TRBJ2-5; 10 bases are a match to TRBD1. Germline V lookup: CDR1 SGHNT, CDR2 YYREEE (reference sequence). The CDR3 sequence is 15 residues long. V shed 3 bases and J 4 bases; nucleotides not matched to a gene: 6. For the CDR3, the DNA is TGTGCCAGCAGCTCTCCGACAGGGGGCAGAGAGACCCAGTACTTC. Its protein product is CASSSPTGGRETQYF. Full variable domain (outside the CDR3, taken from reference TRBV5-4 and TRBJ2-5): ETGVTQSPTHLIKTRGQQVTLRCSSQSGHNTVSWYQQALGQGPQFIFQYYREEENGRGNFPPRFSGLQFPNYSSELNVNALELDDSALYLCASSSPTGGRETQYFGPGTRLLVL.

The genes are TRBV6-6 and TRBJ1-2; 8 bases map to TRBD1. There are 16 residues in the CDR3. V shed 5 bases, J shed 4 bases, and the junction held 12 bases outside the gene matches. CDR1 and CDR2 (germline): MNHNY, SVGAGI (reference sequence). CDR3 protein: CASSATGEGGGYGYTF. DNA for the CDR3: TGTGCCAGCAGTGCGACAGGGGAGGGAGGCGGCTATGGCTACACCTTC.

DNA for the CDR3: TGCGCCAGCAGCCATCCCGGACAGGGTAGCAATCAGCCCCAGCATTTT. Amino acid sequence: CASSHPGQGSNQPQHF. The chain is built from TRBV4-1 and TRBJ1-5; 8 bases line up with TRBD1. The V gene end was trimmed by 3 bases and the J gene end by 0 bases; junction bases not matched to a gene: 4. The CDR3 runs to 16 residues. Germline CDR1 is MGHRA and CDR2 is YSYEKL.

The chain is built from TRBV12-3 or TRBV12-4 and TRBJ1-1, with 8 bases matching TRBD1. V shed 7 bases and J 9 bases; nucleotides not matched to a gene: 7. The length of the CDR3 is 12 residues. CDR3 DNA sequence: TGTGCCAGCATAACCGGGGACAGGAAAGCTTTCTTT. Amino acids: CASITGDRKAFF.

V is TRBV28 and J is TRBJ1-6; no definite D call. With 10 bases removed from V and 5 bases from J, the gap between germline ends came to 15 bases. From germline, CDR1 is MDHEN and CDR2 SYDVKM. This CDR3 spans 14 amino acids. In DNA, the CDR3 is TGTGCCACCCTGGGCCCGTTCGATAATTCACCCCTCCACTTT. As protein: CATLGPFDNSPLHF.